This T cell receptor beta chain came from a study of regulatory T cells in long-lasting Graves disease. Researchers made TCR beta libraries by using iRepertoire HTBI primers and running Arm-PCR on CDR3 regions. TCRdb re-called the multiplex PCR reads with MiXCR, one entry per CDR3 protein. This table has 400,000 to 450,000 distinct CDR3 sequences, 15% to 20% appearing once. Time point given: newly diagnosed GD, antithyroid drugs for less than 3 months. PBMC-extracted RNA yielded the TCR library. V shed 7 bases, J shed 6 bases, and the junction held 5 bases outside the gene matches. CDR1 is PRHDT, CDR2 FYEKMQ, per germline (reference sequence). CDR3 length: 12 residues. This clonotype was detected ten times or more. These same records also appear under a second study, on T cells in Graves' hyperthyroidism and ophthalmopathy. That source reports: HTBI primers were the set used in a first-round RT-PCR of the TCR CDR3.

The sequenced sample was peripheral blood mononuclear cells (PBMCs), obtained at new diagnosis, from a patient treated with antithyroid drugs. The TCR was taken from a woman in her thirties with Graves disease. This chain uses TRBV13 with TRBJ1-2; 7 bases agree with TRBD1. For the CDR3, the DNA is TGTGCCAGCACCACAGGGGACGATGGCTACACCTTC. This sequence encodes CASTTGDDGYTF.